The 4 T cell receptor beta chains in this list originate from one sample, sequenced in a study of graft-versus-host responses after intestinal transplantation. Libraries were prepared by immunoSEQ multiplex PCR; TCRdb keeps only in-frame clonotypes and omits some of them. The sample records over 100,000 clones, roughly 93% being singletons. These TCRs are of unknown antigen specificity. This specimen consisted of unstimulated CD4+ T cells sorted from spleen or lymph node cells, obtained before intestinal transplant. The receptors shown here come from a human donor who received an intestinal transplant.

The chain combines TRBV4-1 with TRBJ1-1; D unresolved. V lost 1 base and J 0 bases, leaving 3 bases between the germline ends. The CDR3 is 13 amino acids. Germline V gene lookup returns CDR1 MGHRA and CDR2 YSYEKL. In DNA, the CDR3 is TGCGCCAGCAGCCAAGGAATGAACACTGAAGCTTTCTTT. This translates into CASSQGMNTEAFF.

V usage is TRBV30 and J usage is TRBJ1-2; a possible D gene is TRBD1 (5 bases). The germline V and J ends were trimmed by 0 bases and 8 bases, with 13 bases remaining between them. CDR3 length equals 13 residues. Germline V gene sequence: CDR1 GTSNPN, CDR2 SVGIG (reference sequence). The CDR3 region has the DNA TGTGCCTGGAGTGTCCAGGGCATCTCAGGCTACACCTTC. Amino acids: CAWSVQGISGYTF.

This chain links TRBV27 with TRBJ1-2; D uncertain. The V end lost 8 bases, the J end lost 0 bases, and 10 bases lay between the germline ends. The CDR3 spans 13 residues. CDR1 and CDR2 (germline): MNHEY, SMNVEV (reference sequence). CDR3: CASARTANYGYTF. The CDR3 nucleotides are TGTGCCAGCGCGAGAACAGCTAACTATGGCTACACCTTC.

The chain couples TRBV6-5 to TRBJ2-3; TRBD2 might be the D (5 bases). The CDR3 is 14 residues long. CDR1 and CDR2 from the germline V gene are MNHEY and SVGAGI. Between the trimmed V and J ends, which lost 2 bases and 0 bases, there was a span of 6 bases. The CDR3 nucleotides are TGTGCCAGCAGTTACGACTACAGCACAGATACGCAGTATTTT. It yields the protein CASSYDYSTDTQYF.